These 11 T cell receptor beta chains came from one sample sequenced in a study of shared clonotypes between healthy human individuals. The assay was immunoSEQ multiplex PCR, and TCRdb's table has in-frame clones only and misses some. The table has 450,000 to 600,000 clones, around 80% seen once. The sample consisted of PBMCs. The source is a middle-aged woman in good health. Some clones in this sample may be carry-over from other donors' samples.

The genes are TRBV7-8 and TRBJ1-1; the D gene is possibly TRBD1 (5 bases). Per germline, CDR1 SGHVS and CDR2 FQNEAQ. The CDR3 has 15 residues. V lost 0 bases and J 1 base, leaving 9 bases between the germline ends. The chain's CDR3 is CASSLASRGNTEAFF. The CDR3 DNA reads TGTGCCAGCAGCTTAGCGAGTAGGGGGAACACTGAAGCTTTCTTT.

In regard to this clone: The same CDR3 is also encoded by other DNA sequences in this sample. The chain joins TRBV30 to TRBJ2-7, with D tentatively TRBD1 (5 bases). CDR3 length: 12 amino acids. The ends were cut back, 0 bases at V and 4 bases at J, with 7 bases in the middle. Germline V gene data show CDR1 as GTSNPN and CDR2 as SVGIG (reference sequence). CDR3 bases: TGTGCCTGGAGTGTATCAGGGTACGAGCAGTACTTC. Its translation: CAWSVSGYEQYF.

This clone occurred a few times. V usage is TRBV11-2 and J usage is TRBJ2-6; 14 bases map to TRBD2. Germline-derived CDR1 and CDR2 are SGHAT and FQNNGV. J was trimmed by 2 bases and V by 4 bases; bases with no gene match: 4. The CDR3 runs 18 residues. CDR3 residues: CASSSGLAGAPGANVLTF. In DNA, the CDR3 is TGTGCCAGCAGCTCGGGACTAGCGGGAGCCCCTGGGGCCAACGTCCTGACTTTC.

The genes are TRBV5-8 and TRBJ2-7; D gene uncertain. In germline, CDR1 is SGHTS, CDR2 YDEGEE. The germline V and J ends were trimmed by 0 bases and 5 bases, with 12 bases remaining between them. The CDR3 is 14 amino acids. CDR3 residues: CASSLARRPHEQYF. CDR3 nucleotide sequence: TGTGCCAGCAGCTTGGCCCGGCGCCCCCACGAGCAGTACTTC. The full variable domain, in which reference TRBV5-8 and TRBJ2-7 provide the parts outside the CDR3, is EAGVTQSPTHLIKTRGQQATLRCSPISGHTSVYWYQQALGLGLQFLLWYDEGEERNRGNFPPRFSGRQFPNYSSELNVNALELEDSALYLCASSLARRPHEQYFGPGTRLTVT.

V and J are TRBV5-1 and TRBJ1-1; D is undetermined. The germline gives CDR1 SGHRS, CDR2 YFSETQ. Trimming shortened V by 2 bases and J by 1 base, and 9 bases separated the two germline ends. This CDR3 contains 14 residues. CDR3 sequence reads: CASSFRVGNTEAFF. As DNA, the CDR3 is TGCGCCAGCAGCTTCCGGGTGGGGAACACTGAAGCTTTCTTT.

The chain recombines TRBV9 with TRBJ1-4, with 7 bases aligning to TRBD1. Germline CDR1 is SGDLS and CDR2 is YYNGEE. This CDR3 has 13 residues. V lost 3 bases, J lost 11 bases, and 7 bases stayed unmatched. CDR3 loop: CASSDPQGRKLFF. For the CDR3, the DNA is TGTGCCAGCAGCGACCCACAGGGGCGGAAACTGTTTTTT.

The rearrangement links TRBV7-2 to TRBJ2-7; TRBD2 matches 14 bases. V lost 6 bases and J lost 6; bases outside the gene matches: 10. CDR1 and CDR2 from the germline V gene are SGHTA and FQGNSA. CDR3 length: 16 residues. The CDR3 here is CASSRPGTSGSTEQYF. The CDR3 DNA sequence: TGTGCCAGCAGTCGTCCCGGGACTAGCGGGAGTACCGAGCAGTACTTC.

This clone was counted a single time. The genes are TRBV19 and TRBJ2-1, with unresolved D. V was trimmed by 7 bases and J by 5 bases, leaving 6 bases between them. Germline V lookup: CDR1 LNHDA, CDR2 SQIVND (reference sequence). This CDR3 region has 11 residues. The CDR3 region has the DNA TGTGCCAGTACCTTGGACAATGAGCAGTTCTTC. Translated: CASTLDNEQFF.

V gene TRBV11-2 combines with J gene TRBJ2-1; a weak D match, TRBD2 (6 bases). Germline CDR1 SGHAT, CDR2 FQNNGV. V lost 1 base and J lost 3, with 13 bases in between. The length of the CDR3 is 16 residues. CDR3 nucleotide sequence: TGTGCCAGCAGCTTAGTGGGGACTGAGATCTACAATGAGCAGTTCTTC. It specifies CASSLVGTEIYNEQFF.

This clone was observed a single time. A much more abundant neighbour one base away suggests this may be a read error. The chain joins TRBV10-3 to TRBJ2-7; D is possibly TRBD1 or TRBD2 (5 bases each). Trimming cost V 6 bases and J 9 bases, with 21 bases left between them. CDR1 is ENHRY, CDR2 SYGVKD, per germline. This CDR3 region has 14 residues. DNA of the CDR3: TGTGCCATCAGGTCACTGGGGACCCGAGACGGGCAGTACTTC. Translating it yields CAIRSLGTRDGQYF.

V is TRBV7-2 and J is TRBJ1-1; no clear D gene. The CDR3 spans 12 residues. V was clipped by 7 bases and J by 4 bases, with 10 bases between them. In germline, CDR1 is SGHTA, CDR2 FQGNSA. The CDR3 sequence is CASKGRSTEAFF. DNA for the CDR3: TGTGCCAGCAAAGGCAGGAGCACTGAAGCTTTCTTT.